This T cell receptor (beta chain) came from a study of blood T cells in healthy people across ages. General study results and limits: Age advanced and TCR beta diversity per million T cells fell, roughly linearly. The long-lived group displayed more naive CD4+ cells, plus higher diversity, than the aged donors did.

The second PCR ran roughly 6 to 11 cycles with a sample-barcoded 5' primer and J-beta primers. Each single sample gave us at least 3 million CDR3-containing paired-end reads. Via MiXCR, TCRdb re-called the 5' RACE reads, giving one row per CDR3 protein. The repertoire holds about 780,000 distinct CDR3 sequences, with approximately 65% as singletons. A few counts support this clonotype. Its antigen is not known. Germline CDR1 and CDR2: MNHEY and SVGEGT. The CDR3 has 14 residues. The V and J ends lost 3 bases and 8 bases, in that order; junction bases with no gene match: 6. Source material: blood. This chain links TRBV6-2 or TRBV6-3 with TRBJ2-1; 8 nucleotides agree with TRBD2. This receptor was taken from a man aged 30-40 years in good health. CDR3 loop: CASSYSGGAHEQFF. The CDR3, as DNA: TGTGCCAGCAGTTATTCGGGGGGGGCGCATGAGCAGTTCTTC.